The 7 T cell receptor beta chains in this list originate from one sample, sequenced in a study of blood T cells in healthy people across ages. A second roughly 6 to 11 cycle PCR used barcoded and J-beta primers. TCRdb analysed the 5' RACE reads with MiXCR anew, one entry per CDR3 protein. The repertoire includes about 1.5 million distinct CDR3 sequences, roughly two fifths of them detected once, and approximately 4% sits in the top ten. The material sequenced was blood. These receptors all stem from a woman younger than 30 in good health.

V and J are TRBV20-1 and TRBJ2-3; 8 nucleotides align to TRBD2. This CDR3 region has 15 residues. V lost 6 bases, J lost 4 bases, and 12 bases stayed unmatched. Germline V gives CDR1 DFQATT, CDR2 SNEGSKA (reference sequence). CDR3 sequence reads: CSASKLGTRADTQYF. The CDR3 nucleotides are TGCAGTGCCTCTAAACTGGGGACTAGGGCAGATACGCAGTATTTT.

Ten or more counts support this clonotype. The V and J genes are TRBV7-2 and TRBJ2-3; D may match TRBD1 or TRBD2 (5 bases each). The V end lost 5 bases, the J end lost 3 bases, and 12 bases lay between the germline ends. The CDR3 consists of 14 residues. Per germline, CDR1 SGHTA and CDR2 FQGNSA. The CDR3 DNA is TGTGCCAGCAGCCCAGGGTGGGGGACAGATACGCAGTATTTT. Its translation: CASSPGWGTDTQYF.

This clonotype has a handful of counts. The J gene is TRBJ2-7, the V gene TRBV20-1; no definite D call. The CDR3 sequence is 13 residues long. V shed 0 bases and J shed 3 bases, with 9 bases lying between them. Per the germline V gene, CDR1 is DFQATT and CDR2 is SNEGSKA (reference sequence). The CDR3 coding sequence is TGCAGTGCTAGAGATCCATCACTCTACGAGCAGTACTTC. Its protein product is CSARDPSLYEQYF.

A few counts support this clonotype. The chain couples TRBV20-1 to TRBJ2-7; D gene ambiguous. V lost 3 bases, J lost 1 base, and 7 bases lay in between. CDR1 is DFQATT and CDR2 is SNEGSKA in the germline V gene (reference sequence). The CDR3 runs to 12 residues. The CDR3 spells CSARFPSYEQYF. CDR3 DNA: TGCAGTGCTAGGTTCCCTTCCTACGAGCAGTACTTC.

This clonotype was found a few times. This sequence joins TRBV7-2 and TRBJ2-1, with D perhaps TRBD2 (7 bases). This CDR3 spans 13 amino acids. Germline V gene data show CDR1 as SGHTA and CDR2 as FQGNSA. Trimming stripped 5 bases from V and 9 bases from J, with 14 bases between. CDR3 DNA sequence: TGTGCCAGCAGCCGCCGCGGGGGCGGTGAGCAGTTCTTC. Translated, it gives CASSRRGGGEQFF. Supplemented by reference TRBV7-2 and TRBJ2-1, the full variable domain reads GAGVSQSPSNKVTEKGKDVELRCDPISGHTALYWYRQSLGQGLEFLIYFQGNSAPDKSGLPSDRFSAERTGGSVSTLTIQRTQQEDSAVYLCASSRRGGGEQFFGPGTRLTVL.

This clonotype was detected only a few times. This sequence joins TRBV12-3 or TRBV12-4 and TRBJ2-7, with D maybe TRBD1 (5 bases). Trimming removed 1 base from V and 6 bases from J, with 13 bases in between. The CDR3 is made up of 14 amino acids. CDR3 DNA: TGTGCCAGCAGTTTAGGCAGGGCATTAAGCGAGCAGTACTTC. It translates to CASSLGRALSEQYF.

The V gene is TRBV29-1, the J gene TRBJ1-1, with 9 bases lining up with TRBD1. After removal of 6 bases from V and 1 base from J, the junction contained 3 bases not matched to a gene. This CDR3 spans 13 amino acids. In germline, CDR1 is SQVTM, CDR2 ANQGSEA. Here the CDR3 reads CSVRTGENTEAFF. CDR3 nucleotides: TGCAGCGTCCGGACAGGGGAGAACACTGAAGCTTTCTTT. The whole variable domain, remainder taken from reference TRBV29-1 and TRBJ1-1, is SAVISQKPSRDICQRGTSLTIQCQVDSQVTMMFWYRQQPGQSLTLIATANQGSEATYESGFVIDKFPISRPNLTFSTLTVSNMSPEDSSIYLCSVRTGENTEAFFGQGTRLTVV.